This TCR beta chain came from a study of shared clonotypes between healthy human individuals. On the study more broadly: Per donor, three plates held CD4 naive cells, three held CD4 memory, two held CD8 naive and one held CD8 memory. Study-wide points: Shared clonotypes: 4.5% to 6% naive CD4, roughly 4% naive CD8, roughly 2.4% memory CD4, 0.4% memory CD8.

The CDR3 has 17 amino acids. V was trimmed by 2 bases and J by 0 bases, leaving 14 bases between them. Germline loops: CDR1 SGHTA, CDR2 FQGNSA. Terminally differentiated effector memory CD45RA+ cells were excluded from the naive CD8 cells, which were CD45RO-negative and positively selected for CCR7. Assay execution took place at the deep level. Each replicate PCR on the sorted subsets used about 220 ng DNA (approximately 33,000 T cell genomes). Using immunoSEQ multiplex PCR, the repertoire was profiled, and TCRdb retains in-frame clones only, with some absent. The table shows approximately 840,000 clones, with around 96% occurring only once. In the case of this clone: Its antigen is unknown.

The receptor's source is a man aged 25-45 years in good health. The source material was naive CD8+ T cells sorted from blood. J is TRBJ1-3 and V is TRBV7-2; TRBD1 is a possible D gene (6 bases). The CDR3 region is CASSLLRGDFSGNTIYF. Here the CDR3 DNA reads TGTGCCAGCAGCTTATTAAGGGGGGATTTCTCTGGAAACACCATATATTTT.